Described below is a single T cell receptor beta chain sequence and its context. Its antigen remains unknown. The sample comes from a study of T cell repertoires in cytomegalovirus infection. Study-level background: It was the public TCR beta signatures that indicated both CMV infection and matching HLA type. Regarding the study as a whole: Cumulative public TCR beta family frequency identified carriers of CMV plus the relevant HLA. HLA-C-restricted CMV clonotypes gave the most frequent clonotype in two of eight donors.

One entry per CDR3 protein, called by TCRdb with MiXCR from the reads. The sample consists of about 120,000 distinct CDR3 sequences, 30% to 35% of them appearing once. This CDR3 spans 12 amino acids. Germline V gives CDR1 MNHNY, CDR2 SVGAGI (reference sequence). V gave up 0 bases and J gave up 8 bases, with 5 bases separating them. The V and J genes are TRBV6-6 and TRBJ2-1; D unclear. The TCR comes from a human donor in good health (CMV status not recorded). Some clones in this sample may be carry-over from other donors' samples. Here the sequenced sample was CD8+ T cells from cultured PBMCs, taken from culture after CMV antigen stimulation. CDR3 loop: CASSYSWDEQFF. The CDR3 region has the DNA TGTGCCAGCAGTTACTCATGGGATGAGCAGTTCTTC.